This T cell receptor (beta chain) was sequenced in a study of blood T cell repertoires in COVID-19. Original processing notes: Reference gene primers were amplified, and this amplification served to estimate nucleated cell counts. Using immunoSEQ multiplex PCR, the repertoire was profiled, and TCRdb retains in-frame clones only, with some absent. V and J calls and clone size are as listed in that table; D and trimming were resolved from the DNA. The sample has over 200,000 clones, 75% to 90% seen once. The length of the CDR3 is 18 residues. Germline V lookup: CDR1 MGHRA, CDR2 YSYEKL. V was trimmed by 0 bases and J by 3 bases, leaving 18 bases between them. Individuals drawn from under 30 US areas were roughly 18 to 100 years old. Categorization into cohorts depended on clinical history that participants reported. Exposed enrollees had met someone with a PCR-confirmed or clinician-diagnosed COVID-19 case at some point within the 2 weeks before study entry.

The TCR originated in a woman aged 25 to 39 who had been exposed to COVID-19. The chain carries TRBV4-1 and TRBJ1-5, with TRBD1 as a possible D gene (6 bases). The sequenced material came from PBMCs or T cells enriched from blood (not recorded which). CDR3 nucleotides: TGCGCCAGCAGCCAAGAATGGGTCAGGGGCCCTGACAATCAGCCCCAGCATTTT. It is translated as CASSQEWVRGPDNQPQHF.